This T cell receptor (beta chain) was observed in a study of CD8+ T cells in alopecia areata. Notes on this clone: Other DNA sequences from this sample encode an identical CDR3 as well.

Following RNA extraction, reverse transcription yielded cDNA that acted as the sequencing template. Using immunoSEQ multiplex PCR, the repertoire was profiled, and TCRdb retains in-frame clones only, with some absent. This sample carries under 300,000 clones, 67% of them seen once, and the ten largest clones take around 1.2%. Trimming removed 4 bases at V and 0 bases at J, with 9 bases between. The CDR3 has 13 amino acids. Per the germline V gene, CDR1 is SQVTM and CDR2 is ANQGSEA. Sequencing was performed on CD4+ T cells sorted from blood, taken at week 0. This receptor was taken from a human donor with alopecia areata. The rearrangement links TRBV29-1 to TRBJ1-1; D is unresolved. The CDR3 sequence is CSVGGRLNTEAFF. The CDR3 bases are TGCAGCGTTGGCGGCAGGCTGAACACTGAAGCTTTCTTT.